Below are 9 T cell receptor beta chains sequenced from a single sample in a study of T-cell reconstitution after alpha-beta-depleted transplantation in children. The TCRbeta library incorporated unique molecular identifiers. TCRdb re-analysed the PCR reads in MiXCR, keeping a single row per CDR3 protein. There are a few hundred thousand distinct CDR3 sequences in the sample; under 15% occur only once, and about 2% lies in the top ten. Specimen: PBMCs, mostly from graft donor cells, collected 360 days after TCRalphabeta/CD19-depleted stem cell transplant. The receptors were sampled from a male patient younger than 18 who had a stem cell transplant for acute myeloid leukemia, so the T cells may come from the graft donor.

This clonotype came up many times. The chain joins TRBV29-1 to TRBJ2-5; 8 positions agree with TRBD1. With 7 bases clipped from V and 5 bases from J, the junction kept 6 bases outside the gene matches. Germline assignment: CDR1 SQVTM and CDR2 ANQGSEA. The CDR3 is 12 amino acids. DNA for the CDR3: TGCAGCGCAAGGACAGGGCCGGAGACCCAGTACTTC. Protein sequence: CSARTGPETQYF. Full variable domain (missing parts from reference TRBV29-1 and TRBJ2-5): SAVISQKPSRDICQRGTSLTIQCQVDSQVTMMFWYRQQPGQSLTLIATANQGSEATYESGFVIDKFPISRPNLTFSTLTVSNMSPEDSSIYLCSARTGPETQYFGPGTRLLVL.

The V and J genes are TRBV20-1 and TRBJ2-7; 10 bases are shared with TRBD1. This CDR3 is 13 amino acids long. Trimming cost V 5 bases and J 2 bases; bases outside gene matches: 3. Per the germline V gene, CDR1 is DFQATT and CDR2 is SNEGSKA (reference sequence). CDR3 residues: CSAWTGGTYEQYF. CDR3 in DNA: TGCAGTGCTTGGACAGGGGGGACCTACGAGCAGTACTTC.

This clonotype was observed a few times. CDR3: CSVGRVSGPSTDTQYF. The CDR3 DNA follows: TGCAGCGTTGGTCGGGTGAGCGGGCCCAGCACAGATACGCAGTATTTT. V is TRBV29-1 and J is TRBJ2-3, with D tentatively TRBD2 (6 bases). Germline V gene sequence: CDR1 SQVTM, CDR2 ANQGSEA. Trimming took off 4 bases at V and 0 bases at J, with 17 bases between the two ends. The CDR3 sequence is 16 residues long.

The rearrangement joins TRBV10-1 to TRBJ1-5, with 9 bases fitting TRBD1. The CDR3 sequence is 17 residues long. Germline values: CDR1 WNHNN, CDR2 SYGVQD (reference sequence). The V segment lost 3 bases and the J segment 2 bases; nucleotides outside the gene matches: 8. The CDR3 nucleotides are TGCGCCAGCAGTGAAACAGGGGGCGCGGAAGGCAATCAGCCCCAGCATTTT. This translates into CASSETGGAEGNQPQHF.

This clonotype was recorded at least ten times. The chain recombines TRBV29-1 with TRBJ2-1, with TRBD2 identical over 12 bases. The CDR3 covers 15 residues. The J segment lost 5 bases and the V segment lost 4 bases, leaving 6 bases of the junction unmatched. Per germline, CDR1 SQVTM and CDR2 ANQGSEA. The CDR3 region is CSVVASGRGNNEQFF. The CDR3 DNA reads as TGCAGCGTTGTGGCTAGCGGGAGGGGTAACAATGAGCAGTTCTTC.

This clonotype was counted ten times or more. The chain joins TRBV28 to TRBJ2-3; 8 nucleotides match TRBD2. CDR3 length equals 16 residues. With 5 bases clipped from V and 1 base from J, the junction kept 8 bases outside the gene matches. Germline assignment: CDR1 MDHEN and CDR2 SYDVKM. CDR3 in amino acids: CASSRPVTSGTDTQYF. CDR3 DNA: TGTGCCAGCAGTCGACCGGTGACTAGCGGCACAGATACGCAGTATTTT.

This clonotype has just a few counts. The chain links TRBV29-1 to TRBJ2-1; no clear D. The CDR3 length is 12 residues. Germline lookup yields CDR1 SQVTM and CDR2 ANQGSEA. CDR3 sequence: CSAIDGFLEQFF. CDR3 in DNA: TGCAGTGCGATCGACGGTTTTCTTGAGCAGTTCTTC.

The chain links TRBV9 to TRBJ2-1, with D tentatively TRBD2 (5 bases). The CDR3 contains 15 residues. Germline assignment: CDR1 SGDLS and CDR2 YYNGEE. Trimming removed 3 bases at V and 12 bases at J, with 22 bases between. CDR3 coding DNA: TGTGCCAGCAGCGCCGCCCCCCATTTGAGCGGTGGGCAGTTCTTC. Protein sequence: CASSAAPHLSGGQFF.

This clonotype turned up a few times. J is TRBJ2-3 and V is TRBV12-3 or TRBV12-4, with a weak D call TRBD1 (5 bases). V was shortened by 7 bases and J by 4 bases, with 9 bases between the two germline ends. This CDR3 is 12 amino acids long. CDR3 in amino acids: CASTPGPDTQYF. The CDR3 region has the DNA TGTGCCAGCACCCCAGGGCCAGATACGCAGTATTTT.